This T cell receptor (beta chain) appears in the sequencing data of a study of blood T cell repertoires in COVID-19. Study context: Acute-phase and convalescent COVID-19 samples originated in the United States, Italy and Spain. The cDNA or gDNA used as material had been derived from T cells, B-cell-depleted T cells, or PBMCs.

The CDR3 is 14 amino acids. The trim removed 3 bases at V and 3 bases at J, leaving 5 bases unmatched. Germline V gives CDR1 MDHEN, CDR2 SYDVKM. Authors' methods: Scientists estimated how many nucleated cells there were by amplifying reference gene primers. Method: immunoSEQ multiplex PCR; TCRdb's copy keeps in-frame clones and lacks some. The DNA gave D and trimming, while V, J and clone size come from that table. The sample consists of more than 95,000 clones, around 87% of them appearing once. This clonotype was sampled from a man aged 50 to 60 with acute or convalescent COVID-19. The sequencing sample was made of peripheral blood. V is TRBV28 and J is TRBJ2-7; 7 nucleotides match TRBD1. CDR3 sequence: CASSFRDRYYEQYF. As DNA, the CDR3 is TGTGCCAGCAGTTTCAGGGACAGATACTACGAGCAGTACTTC. The complete variable domain, with remaining parts taken from reference TRBV28 and TRBJ2-7, reads DVKVTQSSRYLVKRTGEKVFLECVQDMDHENMFWYRQDPGLGLRLIYFSYDVKMKEKGDIPEGYSVSREKKERFSLILESASTNQTSMYLCASSFRDRYYEQYFGPGTRLTVT.